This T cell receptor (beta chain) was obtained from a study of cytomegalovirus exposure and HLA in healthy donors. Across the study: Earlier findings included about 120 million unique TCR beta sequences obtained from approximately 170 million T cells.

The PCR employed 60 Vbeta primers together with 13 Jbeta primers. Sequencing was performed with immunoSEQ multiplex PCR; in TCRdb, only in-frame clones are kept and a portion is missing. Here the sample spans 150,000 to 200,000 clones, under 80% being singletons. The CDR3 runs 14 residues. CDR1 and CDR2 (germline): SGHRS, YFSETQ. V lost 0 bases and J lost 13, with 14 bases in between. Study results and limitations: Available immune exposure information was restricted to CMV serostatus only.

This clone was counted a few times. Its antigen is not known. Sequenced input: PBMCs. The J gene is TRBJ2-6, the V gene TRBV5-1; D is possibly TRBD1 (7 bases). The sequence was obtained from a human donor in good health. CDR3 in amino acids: CASSLESRGEVLTF. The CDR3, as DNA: TGCGCCAGCAGCTTGGAATCCAGGGGGGAAGTCCTGACTTTC.